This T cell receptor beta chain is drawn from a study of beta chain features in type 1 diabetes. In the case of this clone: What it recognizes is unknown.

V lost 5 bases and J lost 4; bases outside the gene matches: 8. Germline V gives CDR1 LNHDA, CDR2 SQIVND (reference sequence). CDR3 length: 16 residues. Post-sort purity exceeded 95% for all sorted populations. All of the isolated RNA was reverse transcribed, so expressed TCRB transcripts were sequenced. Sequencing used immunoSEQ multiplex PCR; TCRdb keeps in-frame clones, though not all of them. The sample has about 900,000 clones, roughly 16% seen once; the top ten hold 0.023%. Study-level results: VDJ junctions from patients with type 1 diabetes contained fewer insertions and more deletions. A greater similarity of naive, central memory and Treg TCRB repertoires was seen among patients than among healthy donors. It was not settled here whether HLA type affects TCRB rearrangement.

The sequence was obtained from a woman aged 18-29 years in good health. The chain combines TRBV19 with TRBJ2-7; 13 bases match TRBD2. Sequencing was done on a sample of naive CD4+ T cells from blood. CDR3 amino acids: CASSSLGLAGQYEQYF. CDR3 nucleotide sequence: TGTGCCAGTAGTTCCCTGGGACTAGCGGGACAGTACGAGCAGTACTTC.